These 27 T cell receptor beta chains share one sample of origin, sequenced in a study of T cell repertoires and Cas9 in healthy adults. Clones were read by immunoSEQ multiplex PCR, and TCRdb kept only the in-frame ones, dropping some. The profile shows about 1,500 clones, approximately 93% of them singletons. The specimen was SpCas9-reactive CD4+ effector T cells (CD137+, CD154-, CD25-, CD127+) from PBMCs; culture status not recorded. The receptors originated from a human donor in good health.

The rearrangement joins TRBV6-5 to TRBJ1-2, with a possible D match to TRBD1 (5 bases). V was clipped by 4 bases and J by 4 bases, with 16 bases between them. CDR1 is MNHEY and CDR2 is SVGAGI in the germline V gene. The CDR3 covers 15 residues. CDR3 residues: CASSSTSSGVYGYTF. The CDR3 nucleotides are TGTGCCAGCAGTTCCACGAGCTCGGGGGTCTATGGCTACACCTTC.

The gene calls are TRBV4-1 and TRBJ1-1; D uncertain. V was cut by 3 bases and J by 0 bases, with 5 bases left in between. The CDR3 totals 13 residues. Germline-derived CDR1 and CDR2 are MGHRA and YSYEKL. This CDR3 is CASSHGLNTEAFF. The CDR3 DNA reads TGCGCCAGCAGCCACGGGTTGAACACTGAAGCTTTCTTT.

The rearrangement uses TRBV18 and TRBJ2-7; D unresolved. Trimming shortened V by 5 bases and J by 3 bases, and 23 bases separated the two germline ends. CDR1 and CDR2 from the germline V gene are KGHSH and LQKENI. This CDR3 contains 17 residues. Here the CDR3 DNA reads TGTGCCAGCTCATCCCGGCCCACCCCCGACCCGCACTACGAGCAGTACGTC. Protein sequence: CASSSRPTPDPHYEQYV.

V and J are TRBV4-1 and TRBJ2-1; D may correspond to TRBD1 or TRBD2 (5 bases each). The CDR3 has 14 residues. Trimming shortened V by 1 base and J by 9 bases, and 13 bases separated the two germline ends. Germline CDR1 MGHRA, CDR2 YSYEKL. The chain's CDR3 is CASSQGEWDGEQFF. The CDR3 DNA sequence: TGCGCCAGCAGCCAAGGCGAGTGGGACGGTGAGCAGTTCTTC.

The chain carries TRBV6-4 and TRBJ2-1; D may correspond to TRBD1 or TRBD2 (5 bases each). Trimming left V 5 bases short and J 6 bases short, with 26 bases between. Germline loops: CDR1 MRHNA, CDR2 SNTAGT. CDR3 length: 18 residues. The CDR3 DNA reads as TGTGCCAGCAGTTCGACTACCTTACTCCCAAGGGGCGTCAATGAGCAGTTCTTC. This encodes CASSSTTLLPRGVNEQFF.

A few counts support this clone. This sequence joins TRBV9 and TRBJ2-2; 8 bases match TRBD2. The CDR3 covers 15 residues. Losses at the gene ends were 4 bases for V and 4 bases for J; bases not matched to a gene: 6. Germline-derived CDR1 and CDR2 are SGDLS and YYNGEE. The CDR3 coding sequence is TGTGCCAGCAGCCGGGGGGGGGAATCCACCGGGGAGCTGTTTTTT. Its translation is CASSRGGESTGELFF.

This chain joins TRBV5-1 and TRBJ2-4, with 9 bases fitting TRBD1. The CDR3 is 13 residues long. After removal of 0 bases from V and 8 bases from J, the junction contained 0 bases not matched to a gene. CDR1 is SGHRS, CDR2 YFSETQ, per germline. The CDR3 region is CASSLGDRDIQYF. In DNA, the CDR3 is TGCGCCAGCAGCTTGGGGGACAGGGACATTCAGTACTTC.

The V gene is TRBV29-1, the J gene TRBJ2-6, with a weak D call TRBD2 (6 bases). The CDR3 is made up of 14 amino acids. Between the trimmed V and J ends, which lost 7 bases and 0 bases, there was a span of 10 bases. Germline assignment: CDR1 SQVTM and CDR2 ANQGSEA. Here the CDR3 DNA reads TGCAGCGCCGCCGGGGGCTCTGGGGCCAACGTCCTGACTTTC. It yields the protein CSAAGGSGANVLTF.

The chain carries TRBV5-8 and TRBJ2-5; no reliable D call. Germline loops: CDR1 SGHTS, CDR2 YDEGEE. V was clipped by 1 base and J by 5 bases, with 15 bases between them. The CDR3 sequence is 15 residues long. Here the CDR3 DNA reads TGTGCCAGCAGCTTGAGAACCCTTGCGATGGAGACCCAGTACTTC. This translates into CASSLRTLAMETQYF.

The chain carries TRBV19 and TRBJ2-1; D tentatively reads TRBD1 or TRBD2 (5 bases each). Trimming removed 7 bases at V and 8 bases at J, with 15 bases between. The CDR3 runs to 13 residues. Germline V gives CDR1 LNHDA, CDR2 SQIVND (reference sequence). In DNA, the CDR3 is TGTGCCAGTACCCCCGAGGGGTACGATGAGCAGTTCTTC. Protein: CASTPEGYDEQFF.

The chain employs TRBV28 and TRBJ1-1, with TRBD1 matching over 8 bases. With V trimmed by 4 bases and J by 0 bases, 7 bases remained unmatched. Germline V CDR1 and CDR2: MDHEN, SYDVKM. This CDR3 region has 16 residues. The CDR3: CASSSPRGQVNTEAFF. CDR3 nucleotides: TGTGCCAGCAGTTCCCCCAGGGGACAGGTGAACACTGAAGCTTTCTTT. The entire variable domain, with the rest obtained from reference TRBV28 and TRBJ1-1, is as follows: DVKVTQSSRYLVKRTGEKVFLECVQDMDHENMFWYRQDPGLGLRLIYFSYDVKMKEKGDIPEGYSVSREKKERFSLILESASTNQTSMYLCASSSPRGQVNTEAFFGQGTRLTVV.

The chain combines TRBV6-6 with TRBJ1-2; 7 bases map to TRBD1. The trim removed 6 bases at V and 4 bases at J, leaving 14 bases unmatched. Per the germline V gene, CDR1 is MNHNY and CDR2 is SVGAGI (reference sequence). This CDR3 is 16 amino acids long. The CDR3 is CASSDRDSSFAYGYTF. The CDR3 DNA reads TGTGCCAGCAGCGACAGGGACAGCTCTTTTGCCTATGGCTACACCTTC.

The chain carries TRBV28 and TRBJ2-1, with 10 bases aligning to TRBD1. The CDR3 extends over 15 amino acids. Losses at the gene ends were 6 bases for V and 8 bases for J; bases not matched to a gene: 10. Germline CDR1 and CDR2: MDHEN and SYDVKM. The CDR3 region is CASRVDRGLPDEQFF. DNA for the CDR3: TGTGCCAGCAGGGTAGACAGGGGGCTACCCGATGAGCAGTTCTTC. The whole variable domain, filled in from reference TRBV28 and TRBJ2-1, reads DVKVTQSSRYLVKRTGEKVFLECVQDMDHENMFWYRQDPGLGLRLIYFSYDVKMKEKGDIPEGYSVSREKKERFSLILESASTNQTSMYLCASRVDRGLPDEQFFGPGTRLTVL.

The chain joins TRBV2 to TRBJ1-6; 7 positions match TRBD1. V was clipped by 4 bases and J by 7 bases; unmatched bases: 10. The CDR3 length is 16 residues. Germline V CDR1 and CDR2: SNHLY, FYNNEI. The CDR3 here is CASSGPGQAGNSPLHF. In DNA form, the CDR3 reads TGTGCCAGCAGTGGGCCCGGACAGGCGGGGAATTCACCCCTCCACTTT.

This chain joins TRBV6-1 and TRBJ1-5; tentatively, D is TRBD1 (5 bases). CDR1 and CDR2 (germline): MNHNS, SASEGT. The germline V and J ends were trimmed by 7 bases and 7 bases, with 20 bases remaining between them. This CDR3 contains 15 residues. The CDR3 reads CASITGTTSIQPQHF. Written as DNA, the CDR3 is TGTGCCAGCATCACCGGGACGACAAGCATACAGCCCCAGCATTTT.

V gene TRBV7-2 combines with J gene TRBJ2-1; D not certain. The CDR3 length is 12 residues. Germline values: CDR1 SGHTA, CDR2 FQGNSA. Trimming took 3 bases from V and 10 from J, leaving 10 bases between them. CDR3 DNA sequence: TGTGCCAGCAGCTTTGGTTCTGAGGAGCAGTTCTTC. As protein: CASSFGSEEQFF.

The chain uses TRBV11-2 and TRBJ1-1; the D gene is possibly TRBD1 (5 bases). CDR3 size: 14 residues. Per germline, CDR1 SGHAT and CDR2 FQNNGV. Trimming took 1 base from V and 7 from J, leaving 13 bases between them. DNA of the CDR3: TGTGCCAGCAGCTTAGGTGTTGCGACAGATGAAGCTTTCTTT. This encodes CASSLGVATDEAFF.

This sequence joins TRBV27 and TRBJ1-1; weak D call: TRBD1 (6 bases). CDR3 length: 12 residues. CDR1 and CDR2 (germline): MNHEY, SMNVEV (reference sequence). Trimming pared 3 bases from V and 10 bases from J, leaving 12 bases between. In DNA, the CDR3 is TGTGCCAGCAGTTTGGGGGCGCGTGGAGCTTTCTTT. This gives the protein CASSLGARGAFF.

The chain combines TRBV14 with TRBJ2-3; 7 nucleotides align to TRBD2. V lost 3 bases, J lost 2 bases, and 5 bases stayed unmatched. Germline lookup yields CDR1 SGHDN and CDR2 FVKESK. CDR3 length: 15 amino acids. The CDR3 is CASSQQLATTDTQYF. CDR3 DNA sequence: TGTGCCAGCAGCCAGCAACTAGCGACCACAGATACGCAGTATTTT. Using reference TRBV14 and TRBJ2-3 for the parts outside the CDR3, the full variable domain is EAGVTQFPSHSVIEKGQTVTLRCDPISGHDNLYWYRRVMGKEIKFLLHFVKESKQDESGMPNNRFLAERTGGTYSTLKVQPAELEDSGVYFCASSQQLATTDTQYFGPGTRLTVL.

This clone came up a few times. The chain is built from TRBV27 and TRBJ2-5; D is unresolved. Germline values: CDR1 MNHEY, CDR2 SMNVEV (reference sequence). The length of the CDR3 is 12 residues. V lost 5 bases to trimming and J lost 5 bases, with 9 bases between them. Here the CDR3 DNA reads TGTGCCAGCAGTATTCTCGGTGAGACCCAGTACTTC. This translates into CASSILGETQYF.

DNA for the CDR3: TGTGCCAGCAGTGAAGCCGTGTCTAGCGGATTCCATGAGCAGTTCTTC. It specifies CASSEAVSSGFHEQFF. The chain is built from TRBV2 and TRBJ2-1; 7 nucleotides align to TRBD2. The CDR3 contains 16 residues. Germline V CDR1 and CDR2: SNHLY, FYNNEI. V was pared by 0 bases and J by 8 bases, with 10 bases of the junction left unmatched.

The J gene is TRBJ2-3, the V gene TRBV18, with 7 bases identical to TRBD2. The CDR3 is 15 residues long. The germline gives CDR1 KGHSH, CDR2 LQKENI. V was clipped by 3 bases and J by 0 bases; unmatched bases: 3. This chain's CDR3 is CASSPGGDSTDTQYF. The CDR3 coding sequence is TGTGCCAGCTCACCGGGGGGGGACAGCACAGATACGCAGTATTTT.

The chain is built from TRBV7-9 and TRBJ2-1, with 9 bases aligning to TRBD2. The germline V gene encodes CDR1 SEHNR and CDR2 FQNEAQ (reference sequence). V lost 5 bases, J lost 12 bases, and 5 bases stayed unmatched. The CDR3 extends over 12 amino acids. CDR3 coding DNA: TGTGCCAGCAGCCTTAGCGGGGGTATGCAGTTCTTC. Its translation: CASSLSGGMQFF.

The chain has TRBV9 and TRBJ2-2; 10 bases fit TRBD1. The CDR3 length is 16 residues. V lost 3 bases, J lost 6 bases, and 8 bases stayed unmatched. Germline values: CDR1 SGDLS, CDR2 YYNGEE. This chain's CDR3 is CASSERQGAGAGELFF. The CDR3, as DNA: TGTGCCAGCAGCGAAAGACAGGGGGCAGGGGCCGGGGAGCTGTTTTTT. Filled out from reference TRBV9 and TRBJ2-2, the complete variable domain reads DSGVTQTPKHLITATGQRVTLRCSPRSGDLSVYWYQQSLDQGLQFLIQYYNGEERAKGNILERFSAQQFPDLHSELNLSSLELGDSALYFCASSERQGAGAGELFFGEGSRLTVL.

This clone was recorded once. The CDR3 DNA is TGTGCCAGCAGTTACTCGACCTCTAATGAAAAACTGTTTTTT. Translating it yields CASSYSTSNEKLFF. V gene TRBV6-6 combines with J gene TRBJ1-4; D ambiguous. The length of the CDR3 is 14 residues. Germline CDR1 MNHNY, CDR2 SVGAGI (reference sequence). The V and J ends lost 0 bases and 3 bases respectively, with 5 bases between them.

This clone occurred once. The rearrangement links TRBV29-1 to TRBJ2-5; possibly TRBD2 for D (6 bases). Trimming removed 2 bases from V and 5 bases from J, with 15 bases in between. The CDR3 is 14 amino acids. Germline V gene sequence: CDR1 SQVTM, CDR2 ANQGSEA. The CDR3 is CSVESGAGFETQYF. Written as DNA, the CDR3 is TGCAGCGTTGAATCTGGGGCGGGGTTTGAGACCCAGTACTTC. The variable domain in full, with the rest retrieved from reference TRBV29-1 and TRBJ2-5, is SAVISQKPSRDICQRGTSLTIQCQVDSQVTMMFWYRQQPGQSLTLIATANQGSEATYESGFVIDKFPISRPNLTFSTLTVSNMSPEDSSIYLCSVESGAGFETQYFGPGTRLLVL.

DNA of the CDR3: TGCGCCAGCAGCCAAAACAGCGGGAGAGATATAGATACGCAGTATTTT. Translating it yields CASSQNSGRDIDTQYF. V gene TRBV4-1 combines with J gene TRBJ2-3, with 8 bases identical to TRBD2. The ends lost 2 bases at V and 5 bases at J; junction bases unmatched: 9. This CDR3 is built from 16 residues. Germline CDR1 reads MGHRA; CDR2 reads YSYEKL.